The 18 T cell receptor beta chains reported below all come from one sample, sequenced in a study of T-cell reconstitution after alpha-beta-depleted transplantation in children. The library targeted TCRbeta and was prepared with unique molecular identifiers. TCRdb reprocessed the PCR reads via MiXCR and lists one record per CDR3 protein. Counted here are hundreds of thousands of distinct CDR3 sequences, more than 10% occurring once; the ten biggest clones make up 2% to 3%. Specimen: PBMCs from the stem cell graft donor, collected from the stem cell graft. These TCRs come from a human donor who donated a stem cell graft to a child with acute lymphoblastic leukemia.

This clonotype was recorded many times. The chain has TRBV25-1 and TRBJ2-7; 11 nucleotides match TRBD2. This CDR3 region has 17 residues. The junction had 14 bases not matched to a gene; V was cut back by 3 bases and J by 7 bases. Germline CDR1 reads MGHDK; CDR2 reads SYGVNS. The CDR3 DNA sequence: TGTGCCAGCAGTGATAGCGGGAGGGCGGCAGGGGTTCGGGAGCAGTACTTC. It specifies CASSDSGRAAGVREQYF.

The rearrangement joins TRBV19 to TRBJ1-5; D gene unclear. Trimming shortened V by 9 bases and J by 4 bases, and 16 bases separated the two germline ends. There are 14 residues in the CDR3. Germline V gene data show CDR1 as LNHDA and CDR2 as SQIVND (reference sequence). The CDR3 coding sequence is TGTGCCAGCCGAAGTGCAGTTTTAAATCAGCCCCAGCATTTT. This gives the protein CASRSAVLNQPQHF.

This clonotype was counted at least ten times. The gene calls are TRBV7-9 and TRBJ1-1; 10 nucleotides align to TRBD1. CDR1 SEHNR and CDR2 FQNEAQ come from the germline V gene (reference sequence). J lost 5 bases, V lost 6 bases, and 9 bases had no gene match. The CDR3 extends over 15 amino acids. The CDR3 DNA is TGTGCCAGCAGGTCCGGGACAGGGGTCGGGACTGAAGCTTTCTTT. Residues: CASRSGTGVGTEAFF.

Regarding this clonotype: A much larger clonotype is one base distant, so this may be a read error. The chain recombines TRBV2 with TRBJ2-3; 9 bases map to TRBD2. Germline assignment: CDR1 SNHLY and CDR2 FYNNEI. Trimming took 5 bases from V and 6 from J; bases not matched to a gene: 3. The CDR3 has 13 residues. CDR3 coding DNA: TGTGCCAGCAGTTGCGGACTAGCGGATACGCAGTATTTT. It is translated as CASSCGLADTQYF.

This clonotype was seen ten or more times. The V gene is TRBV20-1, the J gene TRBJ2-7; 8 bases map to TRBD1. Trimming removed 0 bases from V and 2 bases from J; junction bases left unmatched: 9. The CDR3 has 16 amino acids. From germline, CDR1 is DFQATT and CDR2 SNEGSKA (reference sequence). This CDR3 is CSARDQGAGGPYEQYF. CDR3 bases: TGCAGTGCTAGAGATCAAGGGGCAGGGGGCCCCTACGAGCAGTACTTC.

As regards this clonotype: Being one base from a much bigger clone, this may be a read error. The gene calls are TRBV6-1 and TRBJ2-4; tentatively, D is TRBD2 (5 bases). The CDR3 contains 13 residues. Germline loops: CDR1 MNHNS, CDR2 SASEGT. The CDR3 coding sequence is TGTGCCAGCAGACCAGAGGGCGGTAACAGTCAGTACTTC. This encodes CASRPEGGNSQYF.

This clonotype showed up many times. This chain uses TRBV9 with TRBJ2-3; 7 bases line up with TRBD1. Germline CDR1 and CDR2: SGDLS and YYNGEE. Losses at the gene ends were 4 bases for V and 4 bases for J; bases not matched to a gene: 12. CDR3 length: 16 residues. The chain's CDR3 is CASSPPRSTGSDTQYF. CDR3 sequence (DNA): TGTGCCAGCAGCCCCCCACGTTCGACAGGGTCAGATACGCAGTATTTT.

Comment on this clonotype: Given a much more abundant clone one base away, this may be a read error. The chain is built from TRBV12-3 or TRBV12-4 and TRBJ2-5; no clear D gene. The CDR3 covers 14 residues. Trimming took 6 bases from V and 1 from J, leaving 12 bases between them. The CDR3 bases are TGTGCCAGCAGCGGCAAACACATCCAAGAGACCCAGTACTTC. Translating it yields CASSGKHIQETQYF.

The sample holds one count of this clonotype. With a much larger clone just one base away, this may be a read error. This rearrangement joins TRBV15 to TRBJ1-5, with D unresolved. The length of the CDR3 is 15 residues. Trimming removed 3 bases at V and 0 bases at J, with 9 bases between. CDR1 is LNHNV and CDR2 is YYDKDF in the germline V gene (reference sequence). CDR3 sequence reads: CATSSKGCSNQPQHF. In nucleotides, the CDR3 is TGTGCCACCAGCAGTAAGGGTTGTAGCAATCAGCCCCAGCATTTT.

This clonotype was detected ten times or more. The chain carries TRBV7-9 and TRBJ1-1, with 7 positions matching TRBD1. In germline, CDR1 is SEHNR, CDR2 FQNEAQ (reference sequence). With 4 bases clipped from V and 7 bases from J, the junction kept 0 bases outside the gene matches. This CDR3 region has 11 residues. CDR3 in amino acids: CASSWTGEAFF. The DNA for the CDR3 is TGTGCCAGCAGCTGGACAGGTGAAGCTTTCTTT.

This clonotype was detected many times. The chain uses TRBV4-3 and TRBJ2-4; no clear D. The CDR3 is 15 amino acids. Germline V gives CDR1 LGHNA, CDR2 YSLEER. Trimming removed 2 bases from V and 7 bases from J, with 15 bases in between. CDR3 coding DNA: TGCGCCAGCAGCCAAATGGGTCCCCAAGGGAACATTCAGTACTTC. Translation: CASSQMGPQGNIQYF.

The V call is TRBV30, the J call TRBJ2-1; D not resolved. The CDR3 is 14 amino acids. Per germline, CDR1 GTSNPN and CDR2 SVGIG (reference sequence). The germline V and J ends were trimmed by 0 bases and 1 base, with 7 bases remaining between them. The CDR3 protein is CAWSVKASYNEQFF. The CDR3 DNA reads TGTGCCTGGAGTGTAAAAGCTTCCTACAATGAGCAGTTCTTC.

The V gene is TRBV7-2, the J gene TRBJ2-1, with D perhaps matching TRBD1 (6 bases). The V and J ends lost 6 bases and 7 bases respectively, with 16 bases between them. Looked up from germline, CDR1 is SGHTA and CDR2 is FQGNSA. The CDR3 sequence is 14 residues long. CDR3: CASSFLRGNNEQFF. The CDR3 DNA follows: TGTGCCAGCAGTTTTCTCAGGGGAAATAATGAGCAGTTCTTC. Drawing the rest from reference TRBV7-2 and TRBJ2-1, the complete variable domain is GAGVSQSPSNKVTEKGKDVELRCDPISGHTALYWYRQSLGQGLEFLIYFQGNSAPDKSGLPSDRFSAERTGGSVSTLTIQRTQQEDSAVYLCASSFLRGNNEQFFGPGTRLTVL.

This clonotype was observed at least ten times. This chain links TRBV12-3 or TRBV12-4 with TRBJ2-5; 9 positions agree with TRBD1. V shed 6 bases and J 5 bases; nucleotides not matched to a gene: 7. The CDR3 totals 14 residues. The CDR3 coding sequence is TGTGCCAGCAGGGTACAGGGGGCAGGCGAGACCCAGTACTTC. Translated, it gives CASRVQGAGETQYF.

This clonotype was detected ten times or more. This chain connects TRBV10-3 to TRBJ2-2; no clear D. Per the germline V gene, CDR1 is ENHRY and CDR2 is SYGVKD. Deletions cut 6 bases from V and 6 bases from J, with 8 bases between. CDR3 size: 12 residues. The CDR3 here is CAIRQPAGELFF. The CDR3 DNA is TGTGCCATCAGGCAACCCGCCGGGGAGCTGTTTTTT.

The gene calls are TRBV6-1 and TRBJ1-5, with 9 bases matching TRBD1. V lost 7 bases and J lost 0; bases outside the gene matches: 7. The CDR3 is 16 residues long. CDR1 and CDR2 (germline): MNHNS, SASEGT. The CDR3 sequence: CASTGTGTYSNQPQHF. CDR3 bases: TGTGCCAGCACGGGGACAGGGACCTATAGCAATCAGCCCCAGCATTTT.

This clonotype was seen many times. This CDR3 reads CSARKTGSSYNEQFF. CDR3 coding DNA: TGCAGTGCTAGAAAGACTGGGAGCTCCTACAATGAGCAGTTCTTC. The rearrangement uses TRBV20-1 and TRBJ2-1; maybe TRBD2 (5 bases). The CDR3 length is 15 residues. Germline CDR1 DFQATT, CDR2 SNEGSKA (reference sequence). With 2 bases removed from V and 0 bases from J, the gap between germline ends came to 11 bases.

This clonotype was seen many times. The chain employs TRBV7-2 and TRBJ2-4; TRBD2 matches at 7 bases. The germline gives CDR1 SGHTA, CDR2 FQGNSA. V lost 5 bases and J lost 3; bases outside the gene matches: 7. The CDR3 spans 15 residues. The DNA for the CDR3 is TGTGCCAGCAGCCCCATTTCTAGCGGCAAAAACATTCAGTACTTC. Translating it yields CASSPISSGKNIQYF.